A single sample is the source of the 13 T cell receptor beta chains below, sequenced in a study of shared clonotypes between healthy human individuals. TCRdb's table, derived via immunoSEQ multiplex PCR, lists solely in-frame clones and lacks some. The repertoire includes 400,000 to 600,000 clones, approximately 94% of them detected once, and 0.05% to 0.07% sits in the top ten. The sample taken for sequencing was naive CD4+ T cells sorted from blood. The subset denotes: CD45RA+ positively selected. The receptor source for this set is a young woman in good health.

The chain carries TRBV5-1 and TRBJ1-1; D unclear. Germline CDR1 reads SGHRS; CDR2 reads YFSETQ. The germline V and J ends were trimmed by 0 bases and 1 base, with 7 bases remaining between them. The CDR3 length is 14 residues. CDR3 coding DNA: TGCGCCAGCAGCTTGGGGGAGGAGAACACTGAAGCTTTCTTT. Translated: CASSLGEENTEAFF. The whole variable domain, filled in from reference TRBV5-1 and TRBJ1-1, reads KAGVTQTPRYLIKTRGQQVTLSCSPISGHRSVSWYQQTPGQGLQFLFEYFSETQRNKGNFPGRFSGRQFSNSRSEMNVSTLELGDSALYLCASSLGEENTEAFFGQGTRLTVV.

This rearrangement joins TRBV2 to TRBJ1-1; D remains ambiguous. Per germline, CDR1 SNHLY and CDR2 FYNNEI. V shed 6 bases and J shed 1 base, with 12 bases lying between them. The CDR3 runs to 14 residues. The CDR3 nucleotides are TGTGCCAGCAGCCTCCGAGACACGAACACTGAAGCTTTCTTT. The encoded protein is CASSLRDTNTEAFF.

The chain recombines TRBV28 with TRBJ2-5, with unresolved D. The germline gives CDR1 MDHEN, CDR2 SYDVKM. Trimming removed 4 bases at V and 4 bases at J, with 7 bases between. The CDR3 consists of 12 residues. CDR3 region: CASSSVGETQYF. In DNA form, the CDR3 reads TGTGCCAGCAGTTCAGTGGGAGAGACCCAGTACTTC.

The chain combines TRBV6-1 with TRBJ1-2; 11 nucleotides agree with TRBD1. In germline, CDR1 is MNHNS, CDR2 SASEGT. The CDR3 is made up of 15 amino acids. V shed 7 bases, J shed 12 bases, and the junction held 16 bases outside the gene matches. CDR3 loop: CASNVRTTGQGEHTF. The CDR3, as DNA: TGTGCCAGCAACGTGCGGACTACGGGACAGGGGGAACACACCTTC.

J is TRBJ1-1 and V is TRBV5-1; no clear D. The V end was cut by 2 bases, the J end by 4 bases, with 12 bases between. This CDR3 comprises 14 residues. In germline, CDR1 is SGHRS, CDR2 YFSETQ. The chain's CDR3 is CASSLTPGSTEAFF. DNA of the CDR3: TGCGCCAGCAGCTTAACACCGGGGAGCACTGAAGCTTTCTTT.

The rearrangement uses TRBV7-3 and TRBJ1-6; weak D call: TRBD1 (5 bases). The germline CDR1 and CDR2 sequences are SGHTA and FQGTGA. The CDR3 is 16 amino acids. Trimming stripped 1 base from V and 7 bases from J, with 14 bases between. The CDR3 reads CASSLRPGTDNSPLHF. In DNA, the CDR3 is TGTGCCAGCAGCTTAAGGCCCGGGACGGACAATTCACCCCTCCACTTT.

The gene calls are TRBV2 and TRBJ1-1; D might be TRBD1 (5 bases). V gave up 6 bases and J gave up 3 bases, with 14 bases separating them. Germline V gene sequence: CDR1 SNHLY, CDR2 FYNNEI. The CDR3 consists of 14 residues. The CDR3 sequence: CASREQVGDTEAFF. In DNA form, the CDR3 reads TGTGCCAGCAGGGAACAGGTAGGGGACACTGAAGCTTTCTTT.

This rearrangement joins TRBV28 to TRBJ2-7; TRBD2 matches at 10 bases. There are 17 residues in the CDR3. Trimming removed 2 bases from V and 5 bases from J; junction bases left unmatched: 12. CDR1 is MDHEN and CDR2 is SYDVKM in the germline V gene. CDR3 DNA: TGTGCCAGCAGTTTAGGGCTAGCGGGAGTATCGGGCCACGAGCAGTACTTC. Translation gives CASSLGLAGVSGHEQYF.

This clone was seen once. The chain couples TRBV6-1 to TRBJ1-1; 7 bases align to TRBD1. The CDR3 consists of 13 residues. CDR1 and CDR2 from the germline V gene are MNHNS and SASEGT. J gave up 3 bases and V 5 bases, and 3 bases lay outside the gene matches. DNA of the CDR3: TGTGCCAGCAGTAGTGGACAGGACACTGAAGCTTTCTTT. Protein: CASSSGQDTEAFF.

The rearrangement uses TRBV5-4 and TRBJ1-1; tentatively, D is TRBD1 (6 bases). CDR3 size: 18 residues. Between the trimmed V and J ends, which lost 0 bases and 8 bases, there was a span of 26 bases. Germline values: CDR1 SGHNT, CDR2 YYREEE (reference sequence). CDR3 region: CASSLAGMRGVNTLEAFF. Written as DNA, the CDR3 is TGTGCCAGCAGCTTGGCTGGCATGAGGGGGGTTAACACTCTAGAAGCTTTCTTT.

J is TRBJ1-1 and V is TRBV20-1, with unresolved D. V was trimmed by 2 bases and J by 11 bases, leaving 9 bases between them. CDR3 length: 10 amino acids. Germline V gene data show CDR1 as DFQATT and CDR2 as SNEGSKA (reference sequence). CDR3 region: CSARLRVAFF. The CDR3 DNA is TGCAGTGCTAGACTGAGGGTTGCTTTCTTT.

The gene calls are TRBV30 and TRBJ1-1; D is uncertain. CDR1 is GTSNPN and CDR2 is SVGIG in the germline V gene (reference sequence). Between the trimmed V and J ends, which lost 0 bases and 10 bases, there was a span of 9 bases. The CDR3 has 11 residues. The CDR3 nucleotides read TGTGCCTGGAGTGTACCCCCTAGAGCTTTCTTT. It encodes CAWSVPPRAFF.

The CDR3 DNA is TGTGCCAGCAGTTTAACTAGCGGGATCCATGAGCAGTTCTTC. This gives the protein CASSLTSGIHEQFF. The chain couples TRBV28 to TRBJ2-1; 10 nucleotides match TRBD2. The trim removed 2 bases at V and 8 bases at J, leaving 3 bases unmatched. The CDR3 has 14 amino acids. Per germline, CDR1 MDHEN and CDR2 SYDVKM.